This T cell receptor delta chain was obtained from a study of fetal and pediatric gammadelta thymocytes (dated by TCRdb to about 2022). Some background on the complete study: To strengthen a single-cell study of gammadelta thymocyte development, the researchers used bulk gammadelta thymocyte repertoires that mixed previously published data with newly generated, unpublished data. A total of around 10 subjects, comprising 3 fetal thymus donors and 7 pediatric thymus donors, were covered by the bulk gammadelta thymocyte repertoire set. The bulk gammadelta thymocyte repertoires combined unpublished data with previously published data (refs 27,28). To increase subject numbers and strengthen the CDR3 publicity analysis, bulk TCR repertoire data were added.

TCRdb lists the instrument as Illumina MiSeq. The authors processed their data as follows. To analyze publicity, the Vgamma9Vdelta2 and nonVgamma9Vdelta2 bulk CDR3 files from each subject were merged so that every subject had one combined repertoire. CDR3 publicity was scored from 0 to 19 by checking each amino acid sequence across 9 single-cell datasets and approximately eleven bulk repertoires, using base R and dplyr. TCRdb reprocessed the public data with the CATT caller; entries with the same nucleotide sequence were combined afterwards. The V and J calls and clone size come from TCRdb's table, not from the authors' own analysis. The table for this sample lists some 1,200 delta-chain clones; roughly 36% of them were counted only once. The ten largest clones take up more than 6% of the sample. The paper's findings and limits, for the study overall: Fetal gammadelta thymocyte repertoires were previously reported to be enriched for TRDV2, TRGV8 and TRGV9 usage, low N additions and public CDR3s compared with post-natal repertoires.

The germline V gene yields TSWWSYY for CDR1 and QGS for CDR2. Trimmed from V: 3 bases; trimmed from J: 0 bases; junction bases lacking a gene match: 15. The CDR3 runs 20 amino acids, cysteine and phenylalanine included. Of the read, only the CDR3 DNA is kept; its 60 bases are in frame from base 1. This clone is characterized as large (0.1 to 1%). Which antigen it targets is not known. No clone much larger than this one lies a single base away; base qualities are absent. Thymocytes were stained with Zombie NIR viability dye and antibodies against CD3 (UCHT1), TCRgammadelta (11F2), TCRVgamma9 (IMMU360) and TCRVdelta2 (IMMU389). TRD and TRG CDR3 repertoires were generated in bulk, separately, from sorted Vgamma9Vdelta2 and nonVgamma9Vdelta2 gammadelta thymocytes obtained from human fetal and pediatric thymuses. Pediatric thymus tissue was collected in Belgium from children having cardiac surgery. The pediatric thymus donors in the study ranged in age from about 1 to 12 years. Thymic cell suspensions were made from fetal and post-natal thymuses as previously described. NonVgamma9Vdelta2 thymocytes were sorted as CD3+ gammadeltaTCR+ cells that did not have the Vgamma9+Vdelta2+ phenotype. Cells were sorted on a FACS Aria III cell sorter (BD Biosciences).

The sequence links TRDV1 to TRDJ1; 11 bases in between match TRDD3. Specimen: non-Vgamma9Vdelta2 gamma-delta T cells from the thymus. The meaning of the sample's cell subset or site label: CD3+gammadeltaTCR+ thymocytes not co-expressing Vgamma9 and Vdelta2. The receptor's source is a child who underwent cardiac surgery and was recorded as healthy. The nucleotide sequence reads as follows: TGTGCTCTTGGGGAGACGAACAAGTGGGGGATACGCAAATACACCGATAAACTCATCTTT. This translates into CALGETNKWGIRKYTDKLIF.